This record looks at one T cell receptor beta chain sequence and its context. This sample is drawn from a study of blood T cell repertoires in COVID-19. Profiled with immunoSEQ multiplex PCR; TCRdb holds only in-frame clones, not every one. This table has 250,000 or so clones, around 81% appearing once. Germline assignment: CDR1 MDHEN and CDR2 SYDVKM. With V trimmed by 6 bases and J by 7 bases, 11 bases remained unmatched. This CDR3 has 16 residues. The genes are TRBV28 and TRBJ1-5; 11 bases align to TRBD1. The sequenced sample consisted of PBMCs or T cells enriched from blood (not recorded which). This receptor was obtained from a man aged 50-60 years who had recovered from COVID-19. The CDR3 is CASRSGSGTGGQPQHF. The CDR3 DNA reads TGTGCCAGCAGGTCCGGGAGCGGGACAGGGGGACAGCCCCAGCATTTT.